This T cell receptor (beta chain) was sequenced during a study of T cell repertoires in ileal Crohn's disease. Looking at the study overall: About half received postoperative treatment, about a dozen with thiopurines and 15 to 20 anti-TNF. Study observations and caveats: Clonality above 26.8% at surgery always came with endoscopic recurrence.

The time point denotes: neoterminal ileum biopsy at postoperative endoscopy, about 6 months after surgery. From germline, CDR1 is LNHNV and CDR2 YYDKDF (reference sequence). The CDR3 loop spans 13 amino acids. The V end lost 7 bases, the J end lost 15 bases, and 22 bases lay between the germline ends. As concerns this clone: What it binds is not known.

The assay was immunoSEQ multiplex PCR, and TCRdb's table has in-frame clones only and misses some. The repertoire holds 15,000 to 20,000 clones, with 72% as singletons. The gene calls are TRBV15 and TRBJ2-1; D is undetermined. Sequencing was performed on ileal tissue. This receptor was obtained from an adult with Crohn's disease. CDR3 sequence reads: CATKAPYVRRWFF. CDR3 DNA: TGTGCCACCAAAGCCCCATACGTCCGTCGTTGGTTCTTC.